This T cell receptor (beta chain) was captured by sequencing in a study of OX40 agonist ivuxolimab in advanced cancers. The data were produced by immunoSEQ multiplex PCR, yet TCRdb's version contains in-frame clones alone and is incomplete. The sample yields tens of thousands of clones, 85% to 90% seen once. CDR1 is SQVTM, CDR2 ANQGSEA, per germline. The V and J ends lost 0 bases and 6 bases respectively, with 8 bases between them. CDR3 length equals 12 residues. A single count supports this clone. The sequence came from an adult with an advanced solid tumor such as melanoma, head and neck, liver or kidney cancer. Sequencing was performed on CD4+ or CD8+ T cells sorted from blood, taken in a trial of the OX40 agonist ivuxolimab. The chain uses TRBV29-1 and TRBJ1-2; D not resolved. CDR3 residues: CSVEDPQDGYTF. The DNA for the CDR3 is TGCAGCGTTGAAGATCCGCAGGATGGCTACACCTTC.